Below are 17 T cell receptor beta chains sequenced from a single sample in a study of blood T cells in healthy people across ages. A second PCR, run for about 7 to 11 cycles, used a sample-barcoded 5' primer plus a J-beta primer mix. TCRdb re-analysed the 5' RACE reads in MiXCR, keeping a single row per CDR3 protein. The table records hundreds of thousands of distinct CDR3 sequences, more than 40% of them present only once. The material sequenced was blood. The source is a woman aged 55-70 years in good health.

The J gene is TRBJ2-5, the V gene TRBV7-9; 7 bases match TRBD1. The germline V gene has CDR1 SEHNR and CDR2 FQNEAQ (reference sequence). Germline trimming cut 5 bases from V and 11 bases from J; bases unmatched to any gene: 20. The CDR3 covers 16 residues. The CDR3 nucleotides are TGTGCCAGCAGCCCTAGTCAGGGGGAGAACATTGATGAGCAGTACTTC. It specifies CASSPSQGENIDEQYF. The full variable domain, with the rest looked up from reference TRBV7-9 and TRBJ2-5, is DTGVSQNPRHKITKRGQNVTFRCDPISEHNRLYWYRQTLGQGPEFLTYFQNEAQLEKSRLLSDRFSAERPKGSFSTLEIQRTEQGDSAMYLCASSPSQGENIDEQYFGPGTRLLVL.

This clonotype has only a few counts. One end of the junction varies from germline; a read error may be responsible. CDR3: CASSAVSGSKDTQYF. In nucleotides, the CDR3 is TGTGCCAGCAGCGCAGTTAGCGGGAGCAAAGATACGCAGTATTTT. This chain joins TRBV9 and TRBJ2-3, with 9 bases fitting TRBD2. In germline, CDR1 is SGDLS, CDR2 YYNGEE. This CDR3 spans 15 amino acids.

The CDR3 nucleotides read TGTGCCTGCACTCTGATGGTCTCTGGGGCCAACGTCCTGACTTTC. Amino acid sequence: CACTLMVSGANVLTF. The rearrangement uses TRBV11-1 and TRBJ2-6; no definite D call. CDR1 and CDR2 from the germline V gene are SGHAT and FQDESV (reference sequence). The CDR3 spans 15 residues. The V gene lost 11 bases and the J gene lost 0 bases, with 14 bases spanning the gap.

The chain uses TRBV20-1 and TRBJ2-7; 12 bases are a match to TRBD2. J gave up 0 bases and V 3 bases, and 3 bases lay outside the gene matches. The germline V gene encodes CDR1 DFQATT and CDR2 SNEGSKA (reference sequence). There are 15 residues in the CDR3. CDR3 coding DNA: TGCAGTGCTAGTCTAGCGGGAGGGCCCTCCTACGAGCAGTACTTC. Its translation: CSASLAGGPSYEQYF.

The chain combines TRBV25-1 with TRBJ2-7, with TRBD1 identical over 7 bases. Trimming at V came to 3 bases and at J to 6 bases, leaving 5 bases not matched to a gene. The germline gives CDR1 MGHDK, CDR2 SYGVNS. The CDR3 loop spans 13 amino acids. The CDR3 is CASSETGWGEQYF. CDR3 sequence (DNA): TGTGCCAGCAGTGAGACAGGGTGGGGCGAGCAGTACTTC.

This clonotype was recorded a few times. The rearrangement links TRBV7-9 to TRBJ1-6; the D gene is possibly TRBD1 (5 bases). Germline V gene sequence: CDR1 SEHNR, CDR2 FQNEAQ (reference sequence). Trimming took 5 bases from V and 7 from J, leaving 12 bases between them. There are 14 residues in the CDR3. CDR3 DNA: TGTGCCAGCAGCCCCGGGACGAAAAATTCACCCCTCCACTTT. It codes for CASSPGTKNSPLHF.

For the CDR3, the DNA is TGCAGTGCTCCCCGGGAGGACAGCACAGATACGCAGTATTTT. Translated, it gives CSAPREDSTDTQYF. The V gene is TRBV20-1, the J gene TRBJ2-3, with TRBD2 matching over 7 bases. The CDR3 totals 14 residues. CDR1 is DFQATT, CDR2 SNEGSKA, per germline (reference sequence). V dropped 5 bases and J dropped 0; count of bases not matched to a gene: 5.

The chain has TRBV7-2 and TRBJ1-5; perhaps TRBD1 as D (6 bases). This CDR3 comprises 13 residues. Trimming took 6 bases from V and 6 from J, leaving 12 bases between them. Looked up from germline, CDR1 is SGHTA and CDR2 is FQGNSA. The CDR3 DNA follows: TGTGCCAGCAGTTACAGGGCAGGTCAGCCCCAGCATTTT. It codes for CASSYRAGQPQHF.

V gene TRBV6-2 or TRBV6-3 combines with J gene TRBJ2-1; D may be TRBD2 (6 bases). In germline, CDR1 is MNHEY, CDR2 SVGEGT. The ends were cut back, 5 bases at V and 9 bases at J, with 14 bases in the middle. The CDR3 loop spans 13 amino acids. CDR3 sequence: CASSGTLAREQFF. The CDR3 region has the DNA TGTGCCAGCAGTGGAACCCTAGCGCGTGAGCAGTTCTTC.

This clonotype appeared a few times. The CDR3 sequence: CASSQDPGPEGDTQYF. CDR3 in DNA: TGCGCCAGCAGCCAAGACCCCGGACCCGAAGGAGATACGCAGTATTTT. The genes are TRBV4-1 and TRBJ2-3; no firm D call. The CDR3 loop spans 16 amino acids. CDR1 and CDR2 from the germline V gene are MGHRA and YSYEKL. V was cut by 0 bases and J by 5 bases, with 15 bases left in between.

This clonotype has just one count. CDR3 in DNA: TGTGCCAGCAGCACCGGGACTAGCGGGAGGTCGAATACGCAGTATTTT. Translating gives CASSTGTSGRSNTQYF. The chain uses TRBV7-3 and TRBJ2-3, with 15 bases lining up with TRBD2. Per the germline V gene, CDR1 is SGHTA and CDR2 is FQGTGA. Germline trimming cut 5 bases from V and 7 bases from J; bases unmatched to any gene: 7. The CDR3 runs to 16 residues.

Here the CDR3 reads CASSARGGRTGGEQYF. As DNA, the CDR3 is TGTGCCAGCAGTGCGCGGGGAGGTCGTACCGGGGGCGAGCAGTACTTC. The chain is built from TRBV2 and TRBJ2-4; D may be TRBD2 (6 bases). The J call may be incorrect, as the DNA end agrees better with TRBJ2-7. The CDR3 consists of 16 residues. The germline V gene encodes CDR1 SNHLY and CDR2 FYNNEI.

This clonotype was counted only a few times. V gene TRBV27 combines with J gene TRBJ2-1, with 11 nucleotides matching TRBD2. V shed 5 bases and J 7 bases; nucleotides not matched to a gene: 10. The CDR3 is 16 amino acids. Germline V gene sequence: CDR1 MNHEY, CDR2 SMNVEV (reference sequence). In nucleotides, the CDR3 is TGTGCCAGCAGTGCGCCGGGGACTAGCGGTGCTAATGAGCAGTTCTTC. Translation gives CASSAPGTSGANEQFF.

The gene calls are TRBV5-1 and TRBJ2-2; possibly TRBD1 for D (6 bases). Trimming removed 3 bases at V and 3 bases at J, with 9 bases between. CDR3 length equals 14 residues. Germline V gene lookup returns CDR1 SGHRS and CDR2 YFSETQ. CDR3 sequence reads: CASSSQGYTGELFF. CDR3 nucleotide sequence: TGCGCCAGCAGCTCACAGGGTTACACCGGGGAGCTGTTTTTT.

The rearrangement joins TRBV28 to TRBJ1-2, with a tentative D call TRBD1 (5 bases). There are 14 residues in the CDR3. Germline CDR1 reads MDHEN; CDR2 reads SYDVKM. Trimming left V 5 bases short and J 3 bases short, with 13 bases between. The CDR3 here is CASSVAGTDYGYTF. As DNA, the CDR3 is TGTGCCAGCAGTGTCGCGGGGACGGACTATGGCTACACCTTC.

The V and J genes are TRBV18 and TRBJ2-1; 13 nucleotides line up with TRBD2. CDR1 is KGHSH and CDR2 is LQKENI in the germline V gene. J gave up 0 bases and V 3 bases, and 5 bases lay outside the gene matches. The CDR3 length is 18 residues. The CDR3 protein is CASSPGLAGPHSYNEQFF. DNA of the CDR3: TGTGCCAGCTCACCGGGACTAGCGGGGCCCCACTCCTACAATGAGCAGTTCTTC.

This clonotype was observed a handful of times. The DNA of the CDR3 is TGCAGCGTTGAAGATGGGGGGAGCGGCTACACCTTC. Translating gives CSVEDGGSGYTF. The rearrangement uses TRBV29-1 and TRBJ1-2; D possibly corresponds to TRBD1 (5 bases). The V and J ends lost 0 bases and 8 bases respectively, with 10 bases between them. Germline V CDR1 and CDR2: SQVTM, ANQGSEA. CDR3 length: 12 amino acids. The full variable domain, its missing parts supplied by reference TRBV29-1 and TRBJ1-2, is SAVISQKPSRDICQRGTSLTIQCQVDSQVTMMFWYRQQPGQSLTLIATANQGSEATYESGFVIDKFPISRPNLTFSTLTVSNMSPEDSSIYLCSVEDGGSGYTFGSGTRLTVV.